These 26 T cell receptor beta chains originate from one sample sequenced in a study of T cell repertoires in cytomegalovirus infection. TCRdb fed the reads into MiXCR, producing one record per CDR3 protein. The sample lists about 490,000 distinct CDR3 sequences, approximately 16% occurring once. The specimen sequenced was CD8+ T cells from PBMCs. All receptors come from a human donor in good health (CMV status not recorded). Some clones in this sample may be carry-over from other donors' samples.

This clonotype was seen a few times. The chain is built from TRBV7-9 and TRBJ2-7; TRBD2 matches at 9 bases. V shed 5 bases and J 2 bases; nucleotides not matched to a gene: 7. The CDR3 has 15 amino acids. The germline V gene encodes CDR1 SEHNR and CDR2 FQNEAQ (reference sequence). CDR3 bases: TGTGCCAGCAGCCCCCCGACTAGCGGAACCTACGAGCAGTACTTC. The encoded protein is CASSPPTSGTYEQYF.

There are a few counts of this clonotype. The chain employs TRBV7-9 and TRBJ2-1, with 12 bases lining up with TRBD2. The trim removed 3 bases at V and 3 bases at J, leaving 9 bases unmatched. This CDR3 has 18 residues. The germline V gene encodes CDR1 SEHNR and CDR2 FQNEAQ (reference sequence). CDR3 in amino acids: CASSLLAGGTQFYNEQFF. The CDR3 nucleotides read TGTGCCAGCAGCTTGCTAGCGGGAGGGACTCAGTTCTACAATGAGCAGTTCTTC.

The V and J genes are TRBV9 and TRBJ2-7; D unresolved. CDR3 length equals 13 residues. The germline CDR1 and CDR2 sequences are SGDLS and YYNGEE. Trimming removed 4 bases from V and 5 bases from J, with 13 bases in between. The CDR3 DNA reads TGTGCCAGCAGCTCGCCAGAGTTCCACGAGCAGTACTTC. It translates to CASSSPEFHEQYF.

The table lists this clonotype with many counts. V and J are TRBV12-3 or TRBV12-4 and TRBJ2-7, with no clear D. Deletions cut 1 base from V and 5 bases from J, with 9 bases between. This CDR3 is 13 amino acids long. This CDR3 reads CASSLGMAHEQYF. The CDR3 coding sequence is TGTGCCAGCAGTTTAGGCATGGCCCACGAGCAGTACTTC.

As for this clonotype: A much larger clone differs from this one at a single base, so this may be a read error. No conserved phenylalanine or tryptophan ends this CDR3, so it is likely a read error. The V and J genes are TRBV28 and TRBJ2-7, with D tentatively TRBD1 or TRBD2 (5 bases each). This CDR3 region has 16 residues. CDR1 and CDR2 (germline): MDHEN, SYDVKM. Trimming removed 9 bases from V and 0 bases from J, with 21 bases in between. The CDR3 spells CASRSVGDLHSYEQYL. The DNA for the CDR3 is TGTGCCAGTCGCTCCGTAGGGGACCTCCACTCCTACGAGCAGTACTTA.

On this clonotype: This likely comes from a read error, as the CDR3 has no conserved phenylalanine or tryptophan at its end. The V and J genes are TRBV6-5 and TRBJ2-1, with 11 nucleotides matching TRBD2. The CDR3 consists of 15 residues. The V and J ends lost 6 bases and 3 bases, in that order; junction bases with no gene match: 4. CDR1 and CDR2 from the germline V gene are MNHEY and SVGAGI. The CDR3 is CASRTLAGVYNEQFL. The CDR3 DNA reads TGTGCCAGCAGGACACTAGCGGGGGTCTACAATGAGCAGTTCTTA.

The V gene is TRBV11-1, the J gene TRBJ2-7; 12 bases are a match to TRBD2. Per germline, CDR1 SGHAT and CDR2 FQDESV (reference sequence). The V and J ends lost 4 bases and 2 bases, in that order; junction bases with no gene match: 6. The CDR3 totals 16 residues. The CDR3 loop reads CASSWNLAGGPYEQYF. CDR3 DNA sequence: TGTGCCAGCAGCTGGAACCTAGCGGGGGGGCCCTACGAGCAGTACTTC.

V gene TRBV4-1 combines with J gene TRBJ1-2, with D hard to call. CDR1 is MGHRA, CDR2 YSYEKL, per germline. The CDR3 spans 17 residues. With 0 bases removed from V and 5 bases from J, the gap between germline ends came to 19 bases. The CDR3 sequence is CASSQDGEVLGFYGYTF. For the CDR3, the DNA is TGCGCCAGCAGCCAAGACGGGGAGGTTCTGGGCTTTTATGGCTACACCTTC.

This clonotype appeared many times. The chain employs TRBV7-3 and TRBJ2-5; 7 bases agree with TRBD2. The V segment lost 3 bases and the J segment 0 bases; nucleotides outside the gene matches: 4. This CDR3 is 15 amino acids long. Germline CDR1 and CDR2: SGHTA and FQGTGA. CDR3 sequence (DNA): TGTGCCAGCAGCTTTTTACGGGAGGACCAAGAGACCCAGTACTTC. Translated: CASSFLREDQETQYF. Supplemented by reference TRBV7-3 and TRBJ2-5, the full variable domain reads GAGVSQTPSNKVTEKGKYVELRCDPISGHTALYWYRQSLGQGPEFLIYFQGTGAADDSGLPNDRFFAVRPEGSVSTLKIQRTERGDSAVYLCASSFLREDQETQYFGPGTRLLVL.

The CDR3 reads CASLDKNTEAFF. CDR3 nucleotide sequence: TGTGCCAGTCTTGACAAGAACACTGAAGCTTTCTTT. The chain is built from TRBV19 and TRBJ1-1; no clear D gene. This CDR3 has 12 amino acids. Germline lookup yields CDR1 LNHDA and CDR2 SQIVND (reference sequence). V lost 8 bases to trimming and J lost 1 base, with 8 bases between them.

The chain recombines TRBV12-3 or TRBV12-4 with TRBJ2-1, with TRBD1 as a possible D gene (6 bases). The length of the CDR3 is 14 residues. Trimming left V 5 bases short and J 10 bases short, with 18 bases between. CDR3 coding DNA: TGTGCCAGCAGTCCTCGACAGGTTGCCGACGAGCAGTTCTTC. Protein product: CASSPRQVADEQFF.

This clonotype came up a few times. The CDR3 DNA follows: TGTGCCAGCAGCGCCCGGCGGGGGGGGGCTCTGGTACAAGAGACCCAGTACTTC. This encodes CASSARRGGALVQETQYF. The chain couples TRBV13 to TRBJ2-5, with 9 bases identical to TRBD2. The J segment lost 2 bases and the V segment lost 5 bases, leaving 15 bases of the junction unmatched. CDR3 length: 18 amino acids. Germline CDR1 and CDR2: PRHDT and FYEKMQ (reference sequence). Full variable domain (outside the CDR3, taken from reference TRBV13 and TRBJ2-5): AAGVIQSPRHLIKEKRETATLKCYPIPRHDTVYWYQQGPGQDPQFLISFYEKMQSDKGSIPDRFSAQQFSDYHSELNMSSLELGDSALYFCASSARRGGALVQETQYFGPGTRLLVL.

This clonotype was detected once. The CDR3 nucleotides read TGTGCCAGCAGTTCCTGGGGACAGGGGGCCTATGGCTACACCTTC. Residues: CASSSWGQGAYGYTF. The J gene is TRBJ1-2, the V gene TRBV12-3 or TRBV12-4; 12 bases fit TRBD1. The CDR3 extends over 15 amino acids. Trimming at V came to 4 bases and at J to 4 bases, leaving 4 bases not matched to a gene.

Ten or more counts support this clonotype. J is TRBJ1-4 and V is TRBV7-9; 9 nucleotides align to TRBD1. The ends lost 4 bases at V and 8 bases at J; junction bases unmatched: 8. Germline CDR1 is SEHNR and CDR2 is FQNEAQ (reference sequence). This CDR3 spans 15 amino acids. The CDR3 region has the DNA TGTGCCAGCAGCTCCCGGGACAGGGAGGAAGAAAAACTGTTTTTT. This encodes CASSSRDREEEKLFF.

This clonotype was seen at least ten times. This sequence joins TRBV5-1 and TRBJ1-5; no firm D call. The CDR3 extends over 14 amino acids. Between the trimmed V and J ends, which lost 1 base and 3 bases, there was a span of 8 bases. The germline gives CDR1 SGHRS, CDR2 YFSETQ. The CDR3 sequence: CASSLSGANQPQHF. The CDR3 DNA reads as TGCGCCAGCAGCTTGTCCGGAGCCAATCAGCCCCAGCATTTT.

Regarding this clonotype: Just one base apart from a much larger clone, this may be a read error. The chain joins TRBV2 to TRBJ2-7, with 9 bases that match TRBD2. This CDR3 comprises 16 residues. Germline loops: CDR1 SNHLY, CDR2 FYNNEI. The trim removed 11 bases at V and 2 bases at J, leaving 16 bases unmatched. CDR3 amino acids: CAQREDYRIFPYEQYF. CDR3 nucleotides: TGTGCCCAGCGGGAGGACTACCGAATTTTCCCCTACGAGCAGTACTTC.

This clonotype has only one observation. The V call is TRBV7-3, the J call TRBJ2-2; no definite D call. Germline V CDR1 and CDR2: SGHTA, FQGTGA. Deletions cut 3 bases from V and 4 bases from J, with 15 bases between. This CDR3 comprises 16 residues. DNA of the CDR3: TGTGCCAGCAGCTTTACTCGTACAGAGGTCACCGGGGAGCTGTTTTTT. It specifies CASSFTRTEVTGELFF.

This clonotype showed up just a few times. The V gene is TRBV9, the J gene TRBJ2-2; TRBD2 agrees at 7 bases. CDR3 size: 15 residues. Germline V gene sequence: CDR1 SGDLS, CDR2 YYNGEE. Germline trimming cut 2 bases from V and 7 bases from J; bases unmatched to any gene: 8. The CDR3 sequence: CASSVQGGEFGELFF. CDR3 nucleotides: TGTGCCAGCAGCGTGCAGGGAGGGGAGTTCGGGGAGCTGTTTTTT.

In regard to this clonotype: This may be a read error: a much more frequent sequence differs by one nucleotide. This rearrangement joins TRBV6-1 to TRBJ2-7; 10 nucleotides line up with TRBD1. The closer fit of TRBJ2-1 to the DNA end suggests the J call may be wrong. CDR3 size: 15 residues. Germline CDR1 is MNHNS and CDR2 is SASEGT. This chain's CDR3 is CASSEPGTGEYEQFF. In DNA, the CDR3 is TGTGCCAGCAGTGAGCCCGGGACAGGGGAGTACGAGCAGTTCTTC.

This clonotype appeared many times. The chain recombines TRBV5-4 with TRBJ2-7; D call uncertain. Trimming pared 3 bases from V and 4 bases from J, leaving 11 bases between. The CDR3 contains 13 residues. The germline CDR1 and CDR2 sequences are SGHNT and YYREEE (reference sequence). CDR3 sequence (DNA): TGTGCCAGCAGCTCGGGTGGGTTATACGAGCAGTACTTC. Protein product: CASSSGGLYEQYF.

This clonotype was counted ten times or more. This chain links TRBV11-2 with TRBJ2-7, with TRBD1 identical over 8 bases. Germline loops: CDR1 SGHAT, CDR2 FQNNGV. V shed 1 base and J 0 bases; nucleotides not matched to a gene: 14. CDR3 size: 19 residues. The CDR3 DNA follows: TGTGCCAGCAGCTTAGGCTCCGGGACAGGCGGAACCCTCTCCTACGAGCAGTACTTC. This gives the protein CASSLGSGTGGTLSYEQYF.

The chain uses TRBV7-6 and TRBJ2-7; 10 bases line up with TRBD1. In germline, CDR1 is SGHVS, CDR2 FNYEAQ. The CDR3 sequence is 13 residues long. With V trimmed by 5 bases and J by 7 bases, 5 bases remained unmatched. The CDR3 loop reads CASSMDRGEEQYF. The CDR3 DNA follows: TGTGCCAGCAGCATGGACAGGGGGGAAGAGCAGTACTTC.

In its sample, this clonotype was seen many times. This chain's CDR3 is CASSLRGSGRNYGYTF. CDR3 sequence (DNA): TGTGCCAGCAGCTTACGGGGATCAGGGAGAAACTATGGCTACACCTTC. The chain has TRBV7-9 and TRBJ1-2; perhaps TRBD1 as D (5 bases). The CDR3 runs 16 residues. Germline CDR1 SEHNR, CDR2 FQNEAQ (reference sequence). The V end was cut by 2 bases, the J end by 2 bases, with 15 bases between.

In this sample, this clonotype turned up many times. This chain uses TRBV7-6 with TRBJ1-5; D gene ambiguous. Trimming left V 3 bases short and J 7 bases short, with 10 bases between. Per germline, CDR1 SGHVS and CDR2 FNYEAQ. This CDR3 comprises 13 residues. The CDR3 DNA sequence: TGTGCCAGCAGCTTGAACACGGGGCAGCCCCAGCATTTT. This codes for CASSLNTGQPQHF.

The chain uses TRBV28 and TRBJ1-6; D might be TRBD1 (5 bases). Germline CDR1 and CDR2: MDHEN and SYDVKM. The V and J ends lost 2 bases and 8 bases respectively, with 7 bases between them. The CDR3 runs to 13 residues. For the CDR3, the DNA is TGTGCCAGCAGTTTACAGGGCTATTCACCCCTCCACTTT. Translating it yields CASSLQGYSPLHF.

The chain couples TRBV11-2 to TRBJ2-3, with D perhaps assigned TRBD1 or TRBD2 (5 bases each). The V and J ends lost 5 bases and 8 bases respectively, with 11 bases between them. Germline CDR1 is SGHAT and CDR2 is FQNNGV. The CDR3 is made up of 12 amino acids. The CDR3 DNA sequence: TGTGCCAGCAGCCCCGGGGCATCTACGCAGTATTTT. Its translation is CASSPGASTQYF.